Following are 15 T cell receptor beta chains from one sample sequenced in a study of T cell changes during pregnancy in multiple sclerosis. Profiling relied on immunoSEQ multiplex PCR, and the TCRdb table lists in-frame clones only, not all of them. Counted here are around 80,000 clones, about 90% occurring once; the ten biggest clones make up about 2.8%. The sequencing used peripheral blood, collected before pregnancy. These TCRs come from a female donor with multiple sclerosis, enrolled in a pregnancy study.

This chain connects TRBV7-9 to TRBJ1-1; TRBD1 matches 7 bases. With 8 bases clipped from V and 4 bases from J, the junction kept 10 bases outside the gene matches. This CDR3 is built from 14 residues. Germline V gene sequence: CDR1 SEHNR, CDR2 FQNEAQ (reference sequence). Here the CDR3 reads CASSPTGLSTEAFF. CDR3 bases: TGTGCCAGCTCCCCGACAGGGCTGAGCACTGAAGCTTTCTTT.

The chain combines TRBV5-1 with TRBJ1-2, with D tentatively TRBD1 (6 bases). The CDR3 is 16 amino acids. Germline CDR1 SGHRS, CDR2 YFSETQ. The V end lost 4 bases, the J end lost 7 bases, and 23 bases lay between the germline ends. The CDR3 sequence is CASSLGGHRAVSGYTF. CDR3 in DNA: TGCGCCAGCAGCCTGGGGGGCCACAGGGCCGTGTCTGGCTACACCTTC.

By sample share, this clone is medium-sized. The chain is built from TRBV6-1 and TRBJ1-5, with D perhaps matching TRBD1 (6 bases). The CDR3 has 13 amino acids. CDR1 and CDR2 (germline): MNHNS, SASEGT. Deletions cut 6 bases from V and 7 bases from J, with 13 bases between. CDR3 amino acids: CASSRGAEQPQHF. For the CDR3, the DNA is TGTGCCAGCAGCCGGGGGGCAGAGCAGCCCCAGCATTTT.

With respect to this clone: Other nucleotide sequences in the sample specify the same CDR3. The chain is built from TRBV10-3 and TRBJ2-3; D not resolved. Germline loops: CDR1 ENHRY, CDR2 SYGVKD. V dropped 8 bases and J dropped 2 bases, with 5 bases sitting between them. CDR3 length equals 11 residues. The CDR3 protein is CAIQITDTQYF. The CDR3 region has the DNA TGTGCCATCCAGATCACAGATACGCAGTATTTT.

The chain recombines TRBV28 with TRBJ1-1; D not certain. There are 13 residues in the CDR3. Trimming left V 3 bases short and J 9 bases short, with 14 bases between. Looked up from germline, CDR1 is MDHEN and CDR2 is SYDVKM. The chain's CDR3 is CASSLASLGKAFF. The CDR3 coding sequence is TGTGCCAGCAGTTTGGCCTCCCTAGGTAAAGCTTTCTTT.

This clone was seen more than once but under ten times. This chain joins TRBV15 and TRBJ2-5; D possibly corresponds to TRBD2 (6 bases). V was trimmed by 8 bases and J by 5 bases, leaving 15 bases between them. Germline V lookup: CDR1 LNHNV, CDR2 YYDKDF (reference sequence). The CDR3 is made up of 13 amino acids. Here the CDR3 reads CATQGEVWETQYF. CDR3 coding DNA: TGTGCCACCCAAGGGGAGGTTTGGGAGACCCAGTACTTC.

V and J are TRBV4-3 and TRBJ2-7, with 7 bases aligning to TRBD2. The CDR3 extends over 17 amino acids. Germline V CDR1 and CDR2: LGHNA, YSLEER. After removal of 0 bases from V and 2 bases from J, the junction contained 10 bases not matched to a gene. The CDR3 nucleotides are TGCGCCAGCAGCCAAGATGGCCCGAGCGGGGCCACCTACGAGCAGTACTTC. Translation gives CASSQDGPSGATYEQYF.

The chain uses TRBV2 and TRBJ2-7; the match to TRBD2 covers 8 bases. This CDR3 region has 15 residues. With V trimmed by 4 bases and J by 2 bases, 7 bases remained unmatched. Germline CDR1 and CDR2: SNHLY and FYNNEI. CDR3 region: CASSALGLAPYEQYF. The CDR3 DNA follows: TGTGCCAGCAGTGCCCTAGGACTAGCACCCTACGAGCAGTACTTC. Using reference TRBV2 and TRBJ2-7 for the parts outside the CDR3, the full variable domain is EPEVTQTPSHQVTQMGQEVILRCVPISNHLYFYWYRQILGQKVEFLVSFYNNEISEKSEIFDDQFSVERPDGSNFTLKIRSTKLEDSAMYFCASSALGLAPYEQYFGPGTRLTVT.

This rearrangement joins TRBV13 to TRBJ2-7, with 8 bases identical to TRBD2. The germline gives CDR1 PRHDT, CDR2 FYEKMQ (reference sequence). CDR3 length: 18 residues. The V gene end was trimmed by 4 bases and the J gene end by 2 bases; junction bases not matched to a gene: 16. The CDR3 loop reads CASSSGTPSGRLTYEQYF. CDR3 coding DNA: TGTGCCAGCAGCTCGGGGACCCCGAGCGGGAGACTAACCTACGAGCAGTACTTC.

The CDR3 bases are TGTGCCAGCAGTTACTTGACAGAGCCTAGCACAGATACGCAGTATTTT. Translating gives CASSYLTEPSTDTQYF. This chain connects TRBV6-6 to TRBJ2-3; TRBD1 might be the D (5 bases). There are 16 residues in the CDR3. V was clipped by 1 base and J by 0 bases, with 11 bases between them. Per germline, CDR1 MNHNY and CDR2 SVGAGI (reference sequence).

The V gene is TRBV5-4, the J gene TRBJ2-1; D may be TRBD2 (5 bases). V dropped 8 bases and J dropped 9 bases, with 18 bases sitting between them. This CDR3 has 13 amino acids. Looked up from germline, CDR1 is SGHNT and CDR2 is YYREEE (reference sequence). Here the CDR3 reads CARGEVGRPEQFF. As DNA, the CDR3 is TGTGCCAGGGGAGAGGTGGGTAGACCTGAGCAGTTCTTC.

CDR3 sequence (DNA): TGTGCCACAGGCGGCGGGAGGTCGTTGCAGTTCTTC. Translation gives CATGGGRSLQFF. This sequence joins TRBV6-6 and TRBJ2-1; 8 positions agree with TRBD2. Germline CDR1 and CDR2: MNHNY and SVGAGI (reference sequence). There are 12 residues in the CDR3. Trimming removed 10 bases from V and 12 bases from J; junction bases left unmatched: 11.

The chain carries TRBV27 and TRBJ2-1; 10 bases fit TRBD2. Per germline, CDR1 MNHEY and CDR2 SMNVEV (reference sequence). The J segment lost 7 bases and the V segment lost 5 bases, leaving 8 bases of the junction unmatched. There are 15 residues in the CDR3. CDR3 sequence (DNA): TGTGCCAGCAGTACTGGGACTAGCGAAAGGAATGAGCAGTTCTTC. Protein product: CASSTGTSERNEQFF.

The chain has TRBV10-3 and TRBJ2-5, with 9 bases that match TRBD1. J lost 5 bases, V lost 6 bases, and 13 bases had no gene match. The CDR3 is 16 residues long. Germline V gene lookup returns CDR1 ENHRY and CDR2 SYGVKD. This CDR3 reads CAISLRDREAYETQYF. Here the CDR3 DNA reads TGTGCCATCAGCCTCAGGGACAGGGAGGCGTACGAGACCCAGTACTTC.

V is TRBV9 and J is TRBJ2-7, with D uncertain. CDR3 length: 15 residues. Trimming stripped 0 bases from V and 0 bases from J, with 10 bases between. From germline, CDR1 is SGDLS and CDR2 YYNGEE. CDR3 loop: CASSVGQVSSYEQYF. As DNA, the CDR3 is TGTGCCAGCAGCGTAGGGCAGGTTAGCTCCTACGAGCAGTACTTC. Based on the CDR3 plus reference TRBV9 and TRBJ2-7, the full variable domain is DSGVTQTPKHLITATGQRVTLRCSPRSGDLSVYWYQQSLDQGLQFLIQYYNGEERAKGNILERFSAQQFPDLHSELNLSSLELGDSALYFCASSVGQVSSYEQYFGPGTRLTVT.